The rows below give T cell receptor beta chains drawn from one sample of a study of metastatic and nonmetastatic thyroid tumors. TCRdb redid the clone calls on the PCR reads using MiXCR. The sample carries 7,000 to 8,500 clones, less than 35% recorded once. Sequencing input: tumor tissue. The receptor source for this set is a female donor with papillary thyroid cancer or a benign thyroid nodule (not recorded which). Some clones in this sample may be carry-over from other donors' samples. Each CDR3 is given without its conserved first and last residue. D genes are given only for firm matches. Clone sizes are given selectively: once, few, many, or a class where the clone is expanded.

V gene: TRBV7-3
clone size: .
J gene: TRBJ2-7
D gene: TRBD2
CDR3 protein: ASSLLAGVYEQY

V gene: TRBV11-2
clone size: .
J gene: TRBJ1-3
D gene: .
CDR3 protein: ASSGPRTEYSGNTIY

V gene: TRBV20-1
clone size: .
J gene: TRBJ2-3
D gene: .
CDR3 protein: SASWGVSTDTQY

V gene: TRBV28
clone size: once
J gene: TRBJ1-1
D gene: .
CDR3 protein: ATSYPQVNEAF

V gene: TRBV6-2/TRBV6-3
clone size: .
J gene: TRBJ2-7
D gene: TRBD1
CDR3 protein: ASSSSETGHFYEQY

V gene: TRBV6-1
clone size: many
J gene: TRBJ2-2
D gene: TRBD2
CDR3 protein: ATGTNPTGELF

V gene: TRBV20-1
clone size: few
J gene: TRBJ2-1
D gene: TRBD2
CDR3 protein: SARGTSGTYNEQF

V gene: TRBV3-1
clone size: .
J gene: TRBJ2-2
D gene: TRBD1
CDR3 protein: ASSPDRVNTGELF

V gene: TRBV6-2/TRBV6-3
clone size: .
J gene: TRBJ1-5
D gene: .
CDR3 protein: ASSYGKGWQPQH

V gene: TRBV14
clone size: many
J gene: TRBJ2-5
D gene: TRBD2
CDR3 protein: ASSPGLAGGETQY

V gene: TRBV11-1
clone size: .
J gene: TRBJ2-7
D gene: .
CDR3 protein: ASRPPGPIYEQY

V gene: TRBV27
clone size: .
J gene: TRBJ2-3
D gene: .
CDR3 protein: ASSLSGVAVGTDTQY

V gene: TRBV6-1
clone size: many
J gene: TRBJ2-2
D gene: .
CDR3 protein: ASSTARELF

V gene: TRBV4-1
clone size: few
J gene: TRBJ1-4
D gene: .
CDR3 protein: ASSQEPGAATNEKLF

V gene: TRBV20-1
clone size: .
J gene: TRBJ2-1
D gene: .
CDR3 protein: SASITGGLANEQF

V gene: TRBV12-3/TRBV12-4
clone size: large
J gene: TRBJ1-2
D gene: .
CDR3 protein: ASSELGLGSNYGYT

V gene: TRBV7-2
clone size: .
J gene: TRBJ2-1
D gene: TRBD2
CDR3 protein: ASSLSTSGRHNEQF

V gene: TRBV6-1
clone size: few
J gene: TRBJ1-1
D gene: .
CDR3 protein: ASNKGTSHFDAEAF

V gene: TRBV5-1
clone size: .
J gene: TRBJ1-1
D gene: .
CDR3 protein: ASSFQGYMNTEAF

V gene: TRBV2
clone size: few
J gene: TRBJ2-3
D gene: TRBD2
CDR3 protein: ATTSGGHTDTQY

V gene: TRBV6-1
clone size: .
J gene: TRBJ1-3
D gene: .
CDR3 protein: AGSPQPQVMPGNTIY

V gene: TRBV12-3/TRBV12-4
clone size: .
J gene: TRBJ2-2
D gene: .
CDR3 protein: ASSITSGLSTGELF

V gene: TRBV5-1
clone size: .
J gene: TRBJ2-5
D gene: .
CDR3 protein: ASSPGAETQY

V gene: TRBV3-1
clone size: .
J gene: TRBJ2-3
D gene: .
CDR3 protein: ASSPGQMVNTQY

V gene: TRBV27
clone size: few
J gene: TRBJ1-4
D gene: TRBD1
CDR3 protein: TSSAGQADREKLF

V gene: TRBV12-3/TRBV12-4
clone size: few
J gene: TRBJ2-5
D gene: .
CDR3 protein: ASSLGHNQETQY

V gene: TRBV4-1
clone size: .
J gene: TRBJ2-5
D gene: .
CDR3 protein: ASSPADRQETQY

V gene: TRBV20-1
clone size: once
J gene: TRBJ2-3
D gene: TRBD1
CDR3 protein: SAQRQGGTDTQY

V gene: TRBV4-1
clone size: few
J gene: TRBJ2-1
D gene: TRBD2
CDR3 protein: ASSQTSGGAWGNEQF

V gene: TRBV12-3/TRBV12-4
clone size: few
J gene: TRBJ2-1
D gene: .
CDR3 protein: ASSLIRHYNEQF

V gene: TRBV7-9
clone size: few
J gene: TRBJ2-1
D gene: TRBD2
CDR3 protein: ASSWSGSEANEQF

V gene: TRBV6-1
clone size: few
J gene: TRBJ2-1
D gene: TRBD2
CDR3 protein: ASREGLAGGDEQF

V gene: TRBV19
clone size: medium-sized
J gene: TRBJ1-1
D gene: .
CDR3 protein: ASSDVGTKTF

V gene: TRBV19
clone size: .
J gene: TRBJ2-2
D gene: TRBD1
CDR3 protein: ASSMFGQGLETGELF

V gene: TRBV27
clone size: .
J gene: TRBJ2-7
D gene: TRBD1
CDR3 protein: ASRWTGGYEQY

V gene: TRBV6-6
clone size: few
J gene: TRBJ2-7
D gene: .
CDR3 protein: ASSYSKIPHEQY

V gene: TRBV6-1
clone size: .
J gene: TRBJ1-2
D gene: .
CDR3 protein: ASSEGDTYGYT

V gene: TRBV5-1
clone size: .
J gene: TRBJ2-1
D gene: .
CDR3 protein: ASSVQGDEYNEQF

V gene: TRBV24-1
clone size: .
J gene: TRBJ2-3
D gene: TRBD2
CDR3 protein: ATSDGGLAGIGDTQY

V gene: TRBV9
clone size: .
J gene: TRBJ1-1
D gene: .
CDR3 protein: ASSVEVMQAF

V gene: TRBV11-2
clone size: few
J gene: TRBJ1-4
D gene: TRBD1
CDR3 protein: ASSPRQGLANEKLF

V gene: TRBV5-5
clone size: .
J gene: TRBJ2-7
D gene: TRBD1
CDR3 protein: ASSLEQGAIHEQY

V gene: TRBV11-3
clone size: .
J gene: TRBJ1-2
D gene: TRBD1
CDR3 protein: ASSPGGGRT

V gene: TRBV20-1
clone size: .
J gene: TRBJ2-7
D gene: .
CDR3 protein: SARWDPAYEQY

V gene: TRBV4-1
clone size: .
J gene: TRBJ1-2
D gene: TRBD1
CDR3 protein: ASSQEGQGVYGYT

V gene: TRBV5-6
clone size: medium-sized
J gene: TRBJ1-6
D gene: .
CDR3 protein: ASSLAEEGGNSPLH

V gene: TRBV10-1
clone size: .
J gene: TRBJ2-7
D gene: TRBD2
CDR3 protein: ASSESGAGGPYEQY

V gene: TRBV6-5
clone size: .
J gene: TRBJ2-7
D gene: .
CDR3 protein: ASSYLGGGEQY

V gene: TRBV20-1
clone size: medium-sized
J gene: TRBJ2-5
D gene: .
CDR3 protein: SAGPGLGDQETQY

V gene: TRBV2
clone size: few
J gene: TRBJ2-1
D gene: TRBD2
CDR3 protein: ASSILAGYNEQF

V gene: TRBV6-2/TRBV6-3
clone size: few
J gene: TRBJ2-1
D gene: TRBD2
CDR3 protein: ASSYNAGGLGNEQF

V gene: TRBV6-1
clone size: .
J gene: TRBJ2-1
D gene: .
CDR3 protein: ASKIYINEQF

V gene: TRBV20-1
clone size: .
J gene: TRBJ1-1
D gene: .
CDR3 protein: SARPGGRNTEAF

V gene: TRBV11-2
clone size: .
J gene: TRBJ1-1
D gene: TRBD1
CDR3 protein: ASSLYSEPGQGPEAF

V gene: TRBV18
clone size: few
J gene: TRBJ1-2
D gene: TRBD1
CDR3 protein: ASSPPSSMGTGRGYT

V gene: TRBV20-1
clone size: .
J gene: TRBJ2-7
D gene: .
CDR3 protein: SASGSPYYEQY

V gene: TRBV18
clone size: few
J gene: TRBJ2-1
D gene: .
CDR3 protein: ASSSIAVINEQF

V gene: TRBV20-1
clone size: .
J gene: TRBJ2-1
D gene: TRBD2
CDR3 protein: SASDVGTSGRAIDEQF